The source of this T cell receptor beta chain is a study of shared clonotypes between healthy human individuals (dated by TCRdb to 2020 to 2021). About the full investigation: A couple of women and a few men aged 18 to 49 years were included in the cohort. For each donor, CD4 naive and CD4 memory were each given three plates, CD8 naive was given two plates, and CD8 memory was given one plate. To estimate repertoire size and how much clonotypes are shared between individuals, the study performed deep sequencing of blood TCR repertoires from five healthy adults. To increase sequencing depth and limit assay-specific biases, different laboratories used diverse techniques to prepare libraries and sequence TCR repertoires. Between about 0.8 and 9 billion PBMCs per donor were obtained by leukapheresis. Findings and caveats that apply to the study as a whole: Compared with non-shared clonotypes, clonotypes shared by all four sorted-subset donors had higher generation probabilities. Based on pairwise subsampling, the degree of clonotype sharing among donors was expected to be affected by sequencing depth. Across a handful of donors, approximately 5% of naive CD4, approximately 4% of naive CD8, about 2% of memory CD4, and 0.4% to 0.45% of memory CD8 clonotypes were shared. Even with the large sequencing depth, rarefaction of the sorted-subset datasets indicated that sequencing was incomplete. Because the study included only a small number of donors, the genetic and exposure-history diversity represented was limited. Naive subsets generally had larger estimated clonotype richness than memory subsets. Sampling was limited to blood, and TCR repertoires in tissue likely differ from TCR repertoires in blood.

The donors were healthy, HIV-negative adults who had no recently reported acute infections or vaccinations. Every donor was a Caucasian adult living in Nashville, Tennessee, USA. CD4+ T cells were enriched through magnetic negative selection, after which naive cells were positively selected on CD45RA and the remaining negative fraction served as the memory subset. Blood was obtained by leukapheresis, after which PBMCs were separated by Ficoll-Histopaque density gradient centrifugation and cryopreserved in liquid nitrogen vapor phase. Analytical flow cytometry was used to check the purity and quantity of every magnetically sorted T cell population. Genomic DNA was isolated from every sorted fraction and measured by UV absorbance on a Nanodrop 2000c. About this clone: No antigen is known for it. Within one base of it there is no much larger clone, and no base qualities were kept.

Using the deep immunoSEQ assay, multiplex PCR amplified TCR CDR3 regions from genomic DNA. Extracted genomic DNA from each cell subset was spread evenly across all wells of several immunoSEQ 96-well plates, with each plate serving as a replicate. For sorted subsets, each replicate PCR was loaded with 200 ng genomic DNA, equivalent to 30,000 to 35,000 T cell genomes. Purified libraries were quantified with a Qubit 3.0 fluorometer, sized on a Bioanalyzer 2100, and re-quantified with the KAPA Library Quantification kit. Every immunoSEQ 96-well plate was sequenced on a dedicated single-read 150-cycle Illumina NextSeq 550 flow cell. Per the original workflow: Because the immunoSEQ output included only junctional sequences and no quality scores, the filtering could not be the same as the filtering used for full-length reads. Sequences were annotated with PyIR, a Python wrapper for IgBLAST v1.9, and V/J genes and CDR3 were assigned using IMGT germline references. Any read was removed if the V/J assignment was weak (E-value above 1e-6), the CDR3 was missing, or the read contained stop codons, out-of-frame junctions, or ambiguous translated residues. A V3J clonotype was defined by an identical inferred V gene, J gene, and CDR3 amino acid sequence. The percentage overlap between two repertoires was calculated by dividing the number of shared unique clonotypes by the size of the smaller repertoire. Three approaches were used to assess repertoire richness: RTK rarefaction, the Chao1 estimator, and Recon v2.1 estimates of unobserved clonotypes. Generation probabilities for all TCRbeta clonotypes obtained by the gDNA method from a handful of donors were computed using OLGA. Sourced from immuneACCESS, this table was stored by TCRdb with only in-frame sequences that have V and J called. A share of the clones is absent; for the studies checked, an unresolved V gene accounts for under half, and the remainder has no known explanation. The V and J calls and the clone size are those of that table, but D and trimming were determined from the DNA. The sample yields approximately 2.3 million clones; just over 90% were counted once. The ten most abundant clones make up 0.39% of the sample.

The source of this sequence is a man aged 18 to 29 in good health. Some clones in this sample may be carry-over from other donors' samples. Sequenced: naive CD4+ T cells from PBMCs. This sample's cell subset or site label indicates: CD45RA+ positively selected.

This receptor carries the CDR3 CASSENRGFTDTQYF. The DNA sequence is as follows: TGTGCCAGCAGTGAGAACAGGGGTTTCACAGATACGCAGTATTTT. The chain employs TRBV2 and TRBJ2-3, and TRBD1 aligns with 7 junction nucleotides. Reading the germline V gene gives CDR1 SNHLY and CDR2 FYNNEI. Spanning cysteine to phenylalanine, the CDR3 consists of 15 amino acids. Just the 45-base CDR3 DNA is kept, in frame starting at base 1. Trimmed from V: 3 bases; trimmed from J: 2 bases; junction bases lacking a gene match: 5.